These 16 T cell receptor beta chains originate from one sample sequenced in a study of T cells after yellow fever vaccination (dated by TCRdb to the late 2010s). The treatment or condition label corresponds to: live attenuated yellow fever vaccine strain. Libraries came from 5' RACE. TCRdb records Illumina HiSeq 2500 as the sequencer. TCRdb cleaned the public reads at Q25 with fastp, built clones with MiXCR and kept in-frame beta chains. Each CDR3 protein appears once, grouped with its most common genes and DNA. Within this sample are some 600,000 distinct CDR3 sequences, with 9% to 15% of them counted one time only. The top ten clones comprise 15% of the sample. The input for sequencing was PBMCs, taken on the day of the yellow fever booster vaccination. Every receptor here comes from a man younger than 45 who received the YFV17D yellow fever vaccine.

This clonotype was seen a few times. This chain connects TRBV4-3 to TRBJ2-1, with a weak D call TRBD2 (7 bases). This CDR3 is built from 17 residues. V lost 1 base and J 0 bases, leaving 13 bases between the germline ends. Germline V CDR1 and CDR2: LGHNA, YSLEER. CDR3 region: CASSQGGGGHSYNEQFF. The CDR3 DNA reads TGCGCCAGCAGCCAAGGAGGGGGGGGCCACTCCTACAATGAGCAGTTCTTC.

V and J are TRBV7-2 and TRBJ2-1; 9 bases are a match to TRBD2. V shed 0 bases and J 9 bases; nucleotides not matched to a gene: 6. This CDR3 has 15 amino acids. Germline loops: CDR1 SGHTA, CDR2 FQGNSA. In DNA form, the CDR3 reads TGTGCCAGCAGCTTAGCTAGCGGGAGTAGGAGTGAGCAGTTCTTC. Translation: CASSLASGSRSEQFF.

This clonotype has only a few counts. The chain joins TRBV5-1 to TRBJ2-7; 7 nucleotides agree with TRBD1. Losses at the gene ends were 4 bases for V and 1 base for J; bases not matched to a gene: 8. The germline gives CDR1 SGHRS, CDR2 YFSETQ. The CDR3 covers 15 residues. For the CDR3, the DNA is TGCGCCAGCAGCATTCGACAGGGATGGTCCTACGAGCAGTACTTC. Protein product: CASSIRQGWSYEQYF.

On this clonotype: One end of the junction does not line up with germline, which may come from a read error. This chain uses TRBV5-1 with TRBJ2-6; D tentatively reads TRBD1 or TRBD2 (5 bases each). CDR1 SGHRS and CDR2 YFSETQ come from the germline V gene. The length of the CDR3 is 16 residues. CDR3 region: CAGSSWGTSGANVLTF. CDR3 nucleotides: TGCGCCGGCAGCAGCTGGGGGACCTCTGGGGCCAACGTCCTGACTTTC.

This chain joins TRBV10-3 and TRBJ1-4; unclear D gene. Germline-derived CDR1 and CDR2 are ENHRY and SYGVKD. V was cut by 2 bases and J by 8 bases, with 12 bases left in between. The CDR3 spans 14 residues. CDR3 residues: CAISENASREKLFF. The DNA of the CDR3 is TGTGCCATCAGTGAGAATGCCTCGAGAGAAAAACTGTTTTTT.

The gene calls are TRBV9 and TRBJ2-3; 8 nucleotides agree with TRBD2. The germline gives CDR1 SGDLS, CDR2 YYNGEE. With V trimmed by 3 bases and J by 3 bases, 9 bases remained unmatched. The CDR3 consists of 16 residues. DNA for the CDR3: TGTGCCAGCAGCGCCCGGGGGGGCCGCGGGACAGATACGCAGTATTTT. It translates to CASSARGGRGTDTQYF.

The chain employs TRBV20-1 and TRBJ2-5, with D hard to call. The V gene's germline CDR1 is DFQATT and CDR2 SNEGSKA (reference sequence). This CDR3 has 10 residues. V was cut by 4 bases and J by 3 bases, with 3 bases left in between. The CDR3 here is CSAKKETQYF. CDR3 DNA sequence: TGCAGTGCTAAGAAAGAGACCCAGTACTTC.

CDR3 residues: CSARDRGWETQYF. The CDR3 bases are TGCAGTGCTAGAGATAGAGGCTGGGAGACCCAGTACTTC. This chain uses TRBV20-1 with TRBJ2-5; D unresolved. The CDR3 runs to 13 residues. Germline lookup yields CDR1 DFQATT and CDR2 SNEGSKA (reference sequence). Deletions cut 0 bases from V and 5 bases from J, with 10 bases between.

This clonotype was observed a handful of times. The rearrangement links TRBV12-3 or TRBV12-4 to TRBJ1-1, with D unclear. V lost 0 bases, J lost 11 bases, and 19 bases lay in between. The CDR3 spans 15 residues. The CDR3 reads CASSLAGGSSLRAFF. As DNA, the CDR3 is TGTGCCAGCAGTTTAGCCGGCGGTAGTAGCCTCCGGGCTTTCTTT.

The table lists this clonotype with a few counts. The rearrangement uses TRBV24-1 and TRBJ1-1, with D perhaps TRBD1 (5 bases). V was cut by 6 bases and J by 11 bases, with 15 bases left in between. The CDR3 runs 12 residues. The germline CDR1 and CDR2 sequences are KGHDR and SFDVKD. This CDR3 reads CATSPPEGRAFF. DNA of the CDR3: TGTGCCACCAGTCCTCCAGAGGGGCGCGCTTTCTTT.

The chain uses TRBV18 and TRBJ2-7; possibly TRBD1 for D (6 bases). V was shortened by 6 bases and J by 6 bases, with 12 bases between the two germline ends. Germline V lookup: CDR1 KGHSH, CDR2 LQKENI. The CDR3 covers 12 residues. The CDR3 sequence is CASSTTTGEQYF. Here the CDR3 DNA reads TGTGCCAGCTCCACCACGACAGGCGAGCAGTACTTC.

The chain uses TRBV7-9 and TRBJ2-7; 8 nucleotides line up with TRBD1. Germline trimming cut 5 bases from V and 2 bases from J; bases unmatched to any gene: 8. In germline, CDR1 is SEHNR, CDR2 FQNEAQ (reference sequence). The CDR3 is 15 residues long. Here the CDR3 reads CASSLRDRSPYEQYF. The CDR3 coding sequence is TGTGCCAGCAGCCTTAGGGACAGGAGCCCCTACGAGCAGTACTTC.

This clonotype was seen a few times. The genes are TRBV3-1 and TRBJ2-5; D uncertain. Germline CDR1 reads LGHDT; CDR2 reads YNNKEL (reference sequence). The CDR3 has 14 amino acids. Deletions cut 2 bases from V and 1 base from J, with 8 bases between. In nucleotides, the CDR3 is TGTGCCAGCAGCCAATCCTGGACCCAAGAGACCCAGTACTTC. It codes for CASSQSWTQETQYF.

The chain uses TRBV7-8 and TRBJ2-1; D possibly corresponds to TRBD2 (6 bases). V lost 5 bases to trimming and J lost 6 bases, with 14 bases between them. The CDR3 sequence is 14 residues long. Germline lookup yields CDR1 SGHVS and CDR2 FQNEAQ. CDR3 amino acids: CASSHGGAANEQFF. The DNA of the CDR3 is TGTGCCAGCAGCCATGGCGGGGCCGCCAATGAGCAGTTCTTC.

There are a few counts of this clonotype. The chain links TRBV7-9 to TRBJ1-5; D is unclear. The CDR3 covers 13 residues. CDR1 and CDR2 (germline): SEHNR, FQNEAQ (reference sequence). Trimming took 5 bases from V and 7 from J, leaving 12 bases between them. In DNA, the CDR3 is TGTGCCAGCAGCGGCAACCGAGGGCAGCCCCAGCATTTT. Amino acids: CASSGNRGQPQHF.

This clonotype was detected a few times. V is TRBV5-6 and J is TRBJ1-5; TRBD1 is a possible D gene (5 bases). The CDR3 totals 15 residues. Looked up from germline, CDR1 is SGHDT and CDR2 is YYEEEE. Trimming took off 1 base at V and 4 bases at J, with 12 bases between the two ends. The CDR3 nucleotides read TGTGCCAGCAGCTTGCGGGGATGGGGGAATCAGCCCCAGCATTTT. The encoded protein is CASSLRGWGNQPQHF. The full variable domain, with the rest looked up from reference TRBV5-6 and TRBJ1-5, is DAGVTQSPTHLIKTRGQQVTLRCSPKSGHDTVSWYQQALGQGPQFIFQYYEEEERQRGNFPDRFSGHQFPNYSSELNVNALLLGDSALYLCASSLRGWGNQPQHFGDGTRLSIL.